These T cell receptor beta chains were read from a single sample in a study of cytomegalovirus exposure and HLA in healthy donors. TCRdb keeps only in-frame clones here, not all; method: immunoSEQ multiplex PCR. The table lists fewer than 250,000 clones, 75% to 90% of them singletons, with around 1% in the top ten. Sequenced material: PBMCs. The receptor source for this set is a boy aged 2 to 9 in good health and CMV-seronegative. Each CDR3 is given with its conserved first and last residue. The order of the fields is clone size, J gene, D gene, V gene, CDR3 DNA, CDR3 protein. D genes are given only for firm matches. Rows give clone size only sometimes, using once, few, many, or a class for an expanded clone.

abundance: -
j_gene: TRBJ2-3
d_gene: -
v_gene: TRBV4-1
CDR3nt: TGCGCCAGCAGCCTGACTAGAGCCCCGACAGATACGCAGTATTTT
CDR3aa: CASSLTRAPTDTQYF

abundance: -
j_gene: TRBJ2-5
d_gene: -
v_gene: TRBV27
CDR3nt: TGTGCCAGCAGTTTAATGGCACAAGAGACCCAGTACTTC
CDR3aa: CASSLMAQETQYF

abundance: few
j_gene: TRBJ1-1
d_gene: -
v_gene: TRBV7-9
CDR3nt: TGTGCCAGCAGCCTTATGAACACTGAAGCTTTCTTT
CDR3aa: CASSLMNTEAFF

abundance: -
j_gene: TRBJ2-2
d_gene: TRBD2
v_gene: TRBV18
CDR3nt: TGTGCCAGCTCATCCGCGGGACTAGCGGGGACCAACACCGGGGAGCTGTTTTTT
CDR3aa: CASSSAGLAGTNTGELFF

abundance: -
j_gene: TRBJ1-1
d_gene: -
v_gene: TRBV7-9
CDR3nt: TGTTCCAGCAGCCTGACGGGGACTGAAGCTTTCTTT
CDR3aa: CSSSLTGTEAFF

abundance: -
j_gene: TRBJ1-2
d_gene: TRBD1
v_gene: TRBV6-1
CDR3nt: TGTGCCAGCAGAGAAAACCTCGCACAGGGACAGGTCAACTATCGCTACACCTTC
CDR3aa: CASRENLAQGQVNYRYTF

abundance: -
j_gene: TRBJ1-2
d_gene: -
v_gene: TRBV29-1
CDR3nt: TGCAGCGTCTGGAAGGACTTACGAGAGGGCTACACCTTC
CDR3aa: CSVWKDLREGYTF

abundance: -
j_gene: TRBJ2-7
d_gene: -
v_gene: TRBV5-4
CDR3nt: TGTGCCAGCAGCTCTAACGACGAGCAGTACTTC
CDR3aa: CASSSNDEQYF

abundance: -
j_gene: TRBJ2-5
d_gene: -
v_gene: TRBV9
CDR3nt: TGTGCCAGCAGCGTAGATCTTAGGGGGGAGACCCAGTACTTC
CDR3aa: CASSVDLRGETQYF

abundance: -
j_gene: TRBJ2-3
d_gene: TRBD2
v_gene: TRBV5-1
CDR3nt: TGCGCCAGCAGCTCGGGCGGGCTAGCGGGGGGGATAACAGATACGCAGTATTTT
CDR3aa: CASSSGGLAGGITDTQYF

abundance: -
j_gene: TRBJ1-6
d_gene: TRBD1
v_gene: TRBV5-1
CDR3nt: TGCGCCAGCAGCCTGGGACAGGCAAATTCACCCCTCCACTTT
CDR3aa: CASSLGQANSPLHF

abundance: -
j_gene: TRBJ2-1
d_gene: -
v_gene: TRBV4-1
CDR3nt: TGCGCCAGCAGCCAACCAGCGACAGTTAATGAGCAGTTCTTC
CDR3aa: CASSQPATVNEQFF

abundance: -
j_gene: TRBJ2-1
d_gene: TRBD2
v_gene: TRBV5-1
CDR3nt: TGCGCCAGCAGCTTATTGACTAGCGGGGGGGCTGATTATGAGCAGTTCTTC
CDR3aa: CASSLLTSGGADYEQFF

abundance: -
j_gene: TRBJ1-5
d_gene: -
v_gene: TRBV15
CDR3nt: TGTGCCACCAGCAGTATGTATAGCAATCAGCCCCAGCATTTT
CDR3aa: CATSSMYSNQPQHF

abundance: -
j_gene: TRBJ2-2
d_gene: TRBD2
v_gene: TRBV9
CDR3nt: TGTGCCAGCAGCGTAGCAAGCGGGAGCGGAGGCGGGGAGCTGTTTTTT
CDR3aa: CASSVASGSGGGELFF

abundance: once
j_gene: TRBJ2-3
d_gene: -
v_gene: TRBV6-5
CDR3nt: TGTGCCAGCAGGACGGGGGTAGGAGCAGATACGCAGTATTTT
CDR3aa: CASRTGVGADTQYF

abundance: few
j_gene: TRBJ1-1
d_gene: -
v_gene: TRBV2
CDR3nt: TGTGCCAGCAAGAATGACAGAGTGGGTCGAACTGAAGCTTTCTTT
CDR3aa: CASKNDRVGRTEAFF

abundance: -
j_gene: TRBJ1-2
d_gene: TRBD1
v_gene: TRBV7-9
CDR3nt: TGTGCCAGCAGCCAAGGGACAGGGGGCATCAACTATGGCTACACCTTC
CDR3aa: CASSQGTGGINYGYTF

abundance: medium-sized
j_gene: TRBJ2-7
d_gene: TRBD1
v_gene: TRBV6-1
CDR3nt: TGTGCCAGCAGTACCGGGACAGGGTCCGGCGAGCAGTACTTC
CDR3aa: CASSTGTGSGEQYF

abundance: -
j_gene: TRBJ1-1
d_gene: -
v_gene: TRBV27
CDR3nt: TGTGCCAGCAGTTTATCGCAGGGGAACACTGAAGCTTTCTTT
CDR3aa: CASSLSQGNTEAFF

abundance: -
j_gene: TRBJ2-7
d_gene: -
v_gene: TRBV7-7
CDR3nt: TGTGCCAGCAGCTTAAACAGGGACTACGAGCAGTACTTC
CDR3aa: CASSLNRDYEQYF

abundance: -
j_gene: TRBJ2-5
d_gene: TRBD2
v_gene: TRBV2
CDR3nt: TGTGCCAGCAGACTAGCGGGGGGCCAAGAGACCCAGTACTTC
CDR3aa: CASRLAGGQETQYF

abundance: -
j_gene: TRBJ1-1
d_gene: -
v_gene: TRBV6-1
CDR3nt: TGTGCCAGCAGTGAGGGGCCTGGGACTGAAGCTTTCTTT
CDR3aa: CASSEGPGTEAFF

abundance: -
j_gene: TRBJ2-7
d_gene: TRBD2
v_gene: TRBV11-3
CDR3nt: TGTGCCAGCAGCCTAAGGGGCGGGAGTGACGAGCAGTACTTC
CDR3aa: CASSLRGGSDEQYF

abundance: -
j_gene: TRBJ1-1
d_gene: -
v_gene: TRBV30
CDR3nt: TGTGCCTGGGGACCTAGGCGGGGGAACACTGAAGCTTTCTTT
CDR3aa: CAWGPRRGNTEAFF